This TCR beta chain was identified in a study of T cells after yellow fever vaccination (dated by TCRdb to between 2019 and 2020). Some background on the complete study: The SMART-Seq v4 Ultra Low Input RNA kit was used to prepare libraries from fractions with low cell numbers. Bulk TCR alpha and beta repertoires were sequenced longitudinally to track T-cell clones before and after primary and booster YFV17D yellow fever vaccination. Two healthy male donors, one aged 18 to 30 and one aged 30 to 39 years, were included in the cohort. Blood was collected at multiple timepoints before and after primary and secondary immunization, and bulk PBMC replicates and cell subsets were isolated.

Counted from cysteine to phenylalanine, this CDR3 has 15 amino acids. Of the read, only the CDR3 DNA is kept; its 45 bases are in frame from base 1. Looking up the germline V gene yields CDR1 MDHEN and CDR2 SYDVKM. Clipping removes 8 bases from V and 7 bases from J, with 11 as the unmatched junction base count. The sequencer listed for this sample is Illumina NovaSeq 6000. Synthesis of TCR cDNA relied on 5'RACE template switching, a step that introduced a universal primer site along with unique molecular identifiers. Priming for cDNA synthesis came from both the TCR alpha and TCR beta constant segments. Library amplification used two PCR steps, and the second PCR step added sample barcodes and sequencing adapters. Sequencing of the libraries was done on either Illumina HiSeq 2500 (2x100 bp) or NovaSeq (2x150 bp). The paper's processing steps were these. Reads were demultiplexed and collapsed into UMI consensus sequences with MIGEC, and V(D)J alignment was performed with MiXCR. Vaccine-responding clonotypes were defined with edgeR using replicate PBMC samples, requiring FDR below 0.01 and a log2 fold change above 5 up to day 15. Each bulk clonotype received a CD4 or CD8 identity based on whether the sequenced CD4 or CD8 repertoire contained that clonotype at higher abundance. The public reads were run again by TCRdb, first through fastp at Q25 and then through MiXCR, and only productive beta chains were kept. Entries that share a CDR3 protein sequence are merged under the most common genes and DNA. The authors' filters were not applied to this entry. The sample yields some 160,000 distinct CDR3 sequences; over 7% were counted once. About a third of the sample is held by the ten biggest clonotypes.

The investigation overall reported the following: A small fraction of clonotypes appeared in both the CD4 and CD8 compartments, likely as a result of convergent recombination. Compared with the primary T-cell response, the secondary T-cell response was weaker but faster, peaking on day 5 rather than day 15. Because only a couple of donors were included in the study, the extent to which the findings can be generalized is limited. Computational filtering was needed because FACS-sorted repertoires could contain abundant contaminating clonotypes from the bulk population. Most clones expanded after primary vaccination were re-detected after the booster (almost 97% of CD4 and roughly 87% of CD8), suggesting broad memory maintenance.

The sample's treatment or condition label is to be understood as: live attenuated yellow fever vaccine strain. A standard Ficoll-Paque protocol was used to isolate PBMCs from peripheral blood. CD4 and CD8 T-cell fractions were isolated with Dynabeads CD4 and CD8 positive selection kits. TriZol was used to extract RNA from bulk PBMCs, CD4 and CD8 fractions, and dextramer-positive and dextramer-negative fractions. This clonotype was observed many times. Its antigen is unknown. No qualities accompany the bases; no much larger clone lies one base away. The source is a man younger than 35 who received the YFV17D yellow fever vaccine. This specimen consisted of CD8+ T cells sorted from PBMCs, obtained 45 days after the yellow fever booster vaccination. Recombination joined TRBV28 with TRBJ1-4; 9 bases in the junction line up with TRBD1. The CDR3 here reads CASEDGDRDFEKLFF. The DNA sequence is given as TGTGCCAGCGAAGACGGGGACAGGGATTTTGAAAAACTGTTTTTT.